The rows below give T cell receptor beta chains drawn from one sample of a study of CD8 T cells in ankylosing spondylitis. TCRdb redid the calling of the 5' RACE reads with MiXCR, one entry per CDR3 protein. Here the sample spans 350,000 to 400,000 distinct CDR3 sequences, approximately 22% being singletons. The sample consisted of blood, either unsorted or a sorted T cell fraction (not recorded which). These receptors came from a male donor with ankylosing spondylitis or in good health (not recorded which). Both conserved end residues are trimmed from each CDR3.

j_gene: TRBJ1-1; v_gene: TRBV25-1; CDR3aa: ASSTLGGTEAF
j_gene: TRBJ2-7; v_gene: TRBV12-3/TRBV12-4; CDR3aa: ASSPILGGSGEQY
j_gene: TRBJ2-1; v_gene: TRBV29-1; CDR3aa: SVVSRVHLLGISNEQF
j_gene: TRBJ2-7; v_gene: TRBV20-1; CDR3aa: SARGILMNYEQY
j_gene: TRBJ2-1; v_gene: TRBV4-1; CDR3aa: ASSQLSFVREVDKVYEQF
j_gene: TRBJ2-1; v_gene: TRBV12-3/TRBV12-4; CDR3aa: ASSINSYNEQF
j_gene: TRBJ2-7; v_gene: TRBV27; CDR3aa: ASRSVSYEQY
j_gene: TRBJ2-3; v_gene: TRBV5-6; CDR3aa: ASSPGIGSTDTQY
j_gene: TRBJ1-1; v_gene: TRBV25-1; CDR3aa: ASSPGMNTEAF
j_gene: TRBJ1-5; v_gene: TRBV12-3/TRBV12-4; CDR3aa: ASSLLYGGQLDQPQH
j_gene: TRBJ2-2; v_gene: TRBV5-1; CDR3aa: ASTLQGAPTGELF
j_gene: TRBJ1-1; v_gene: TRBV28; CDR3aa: ASEGAEAF
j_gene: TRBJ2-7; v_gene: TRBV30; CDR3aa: AWSGGEYEQY
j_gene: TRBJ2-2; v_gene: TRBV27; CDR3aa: ASRHTGATELF
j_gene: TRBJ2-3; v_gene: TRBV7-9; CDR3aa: ASSYTLAGGPTNTQY
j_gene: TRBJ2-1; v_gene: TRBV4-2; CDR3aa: ASSQDAQGGLVYNEQF
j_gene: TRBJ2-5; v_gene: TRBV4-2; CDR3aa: ASSQAEETQY
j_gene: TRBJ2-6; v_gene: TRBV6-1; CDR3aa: ASSTPQGNGANVLT
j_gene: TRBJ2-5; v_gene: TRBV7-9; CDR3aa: ASSLAVQETQY
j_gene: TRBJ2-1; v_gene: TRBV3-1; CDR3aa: ASSQDGGQAYNEQF
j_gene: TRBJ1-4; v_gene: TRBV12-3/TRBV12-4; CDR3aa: ASSDPGTGVNEKLF
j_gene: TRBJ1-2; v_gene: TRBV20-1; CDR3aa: SARPLEDYGYT
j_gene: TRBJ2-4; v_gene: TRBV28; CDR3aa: ASSFNKNIQY
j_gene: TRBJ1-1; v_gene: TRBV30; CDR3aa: AWSDIAEAF
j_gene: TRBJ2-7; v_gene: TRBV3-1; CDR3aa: ASSQDGYSLIEQY
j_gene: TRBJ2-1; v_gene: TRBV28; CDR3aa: ASSTNDYPGNNEQF
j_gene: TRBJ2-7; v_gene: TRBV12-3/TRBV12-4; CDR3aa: ASSSPDRSSYEQY
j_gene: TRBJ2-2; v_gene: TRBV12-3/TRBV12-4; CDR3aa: ATGGGTYTGELF
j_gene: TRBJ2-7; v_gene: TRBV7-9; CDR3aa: ASRSIGGANRQY
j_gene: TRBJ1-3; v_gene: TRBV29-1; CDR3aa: SVEGIRGESSGNTIY
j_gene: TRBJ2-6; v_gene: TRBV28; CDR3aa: ASNIRQGSGANVLT
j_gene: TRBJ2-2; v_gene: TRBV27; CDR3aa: ATMQGPLKELF
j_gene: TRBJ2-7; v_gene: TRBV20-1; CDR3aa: SARVYDEGHEQY
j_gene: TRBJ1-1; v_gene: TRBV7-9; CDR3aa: ASSFRGGDTEAF
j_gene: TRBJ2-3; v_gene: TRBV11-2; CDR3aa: ASSLGSGGMSTDTQY
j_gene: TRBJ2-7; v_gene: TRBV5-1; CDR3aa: ASSPLFVGDSYEQY
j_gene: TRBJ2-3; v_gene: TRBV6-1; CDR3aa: ASSPPADRRTDTQY
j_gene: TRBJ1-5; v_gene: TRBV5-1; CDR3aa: ASSLRGFTGIEGNQPQH